This T cell receptor beta chain was recorded in a study of technical replicates of blood from a handful of donors. Here immunoSEQ multiplex PCR was the method, and the copy in TCRdb shows in-frame clones only, minus some. The data contain under 100,000 clones, approximately 96% of them singletons. Germline CDR1 reads MNHEY; CDR2 reads SVGAGI. The V segment lost 7 bases and the J segment 0 bases; nucleotides outside the gene matches: 2. CDR3 length: 13 amino acids. The chain couples TRBV6-5 to TRBJ2-7, with 8 bases identical to TRBD1. The source material was T cells isolated from PBMCs. This sequence was found in a human donor in good health. In DNA form, the CDR3 reads TGTGCCAGCAAGGGGACAGGCTCCTACGAGCAGTACTTC. Protein: CASKGTGSYEQYF.